These 20 T cell receptor beta chains were all obtained from the same sample, sequenced in a study of T cells after yellow fever vaccination. Each CDR3 protein is one row after TCRdb ran MiXCR on the 5' RACE reads. Among approximately 330,000 distinct CDR3 sequences, over 3.5% were seen once, and the ten largest hold just under 25%. This material consisted of PBMCs, taken 5 days after the yellow fever booster vaccination. These receptors came from a man between 18 and 29 years old who received the YFV17D yellow fever vaccine.

This clonotype was seen at least ten times. V usage is TRBV7-8 and J usage is TRBJ1-2; D remains ambiguous. The germline CDR1 and CDR2 sequences are SGHVS and FQNEAQ. The V and J ends lost 1 base and 4 bases respectively, with 7 bases between them. There are 13 residues in the CDR3. Here the CDR3 DNA reads TGTGCCAGCAGCTTAGAGGCGGTCTATGGCTACACCTTC. Protein sequence: CASSLEAVYGYTF.

This clonotype has more than one count but fewer than ten. The chain couples TRBV27 to TRBJ2-7; 11 nucleotides agree with TRBD1. The junction had 4 bases not matched to a gene; V was cut back by 6 bases and J by 9 bases. Germline V gene lookup returns CDR1 MNHEY and CDR2 SMNVEV (reference sequence). This CDR3 has 12 residues. The CDR3 region is CASRGQGVWQYF. CDR3 coding DNA: TGTGCCAGCAGGGGACAGGGGGTTTGGCAGTACTTC.

This clonotype was picked up a small number of times. The chain couples TRBV4-3 to TRBJ2-2; TRBD2 might be the D (6 bases). The CDR3 spans 14 residues. The V end was cut by 8 bases, the J end by 7 bases, with 17 bases between. Germline values: CDR1 LGHNA, CDR2 YSLEER. Here the CDR3 DNA reads TGCGCCAGCGGAACCCCAGTCGGGGGCGGGGAGCTGTTTTTT. Its translation: CASGTPVGGGELFF.

This clonotype was detected only a few times. The CDR3 here is CASSTTGSGRYEQYF. The CDR3 nucleotides read TGTGCCAGCAGTACCACAGGGTCCGGACGCTACGAGCAGTACTTC. The J gene is TRBJ2-7, the V gene TRBV27, with D possibly matching TRBD1 (6 bases). This CDR3 contains 15 residues. Between the trimmed V and J ends, which lost 5 bases and 3 bases, there was a span of 17 bases. Germline values: CDR1 MNHEY, CDR2 SMNVEV (reference sequence).

This clonotype was counted at least ten times. This chain uses TRBV4-3 with TRBJ1-6; 9 bases are a match to TRBD1. The CDR3 is 17 amino acids. Germline V gives CDR1 LGHNA, CDR2 YSLEER. J was trimmed by 14 bases and V by 3 bases; bases with no gene match: 17. The CDR3 sequence is CASSHPTPGQGSRSLHF. The DNA for the CDR3 is TGCGCCAGCAGCCACCCCACCCCGGGACAGGGTTCTCGATCCCTCCACTTT.

At least ten counts were recorded for this clonotype. CDR3 sequence: CSVYFGTSDTGELFF. The CDR3 coding sequence is TGCAGCGTTTACTTCGGGACTAGTGACACCGGGGAGCTGTTTTTT. The genes are TRBV29-1 and TRBJ2-2; 8 bases agree with TRBD2. The V segment lost 5 bases and the J segment 3 bases; nucleotides outside the gene matches: 8. In germline, CDR1 is SQVTM, CDR2 ANQGSEA. CDR3 length equals 15 residues.

The sample holds many counts of this clonotype. The rearrangement links TRBV6-1 to TRBJ1-2; 10 nucleotides match TRBD1. CDR1 and CDR2 from the germline V gene are MNHNS and SASEGT. The V and J ends lost 10 bases and 4 bases, in that order; junction bases with no gene match: 9. This CDR3 region has 14 residues. The chain's CDR3 is CATTRRDRGYGYTF. CDR3 sequence (DNA): TGTGCCACCACACGCCGGGACAGGGGCTATGGCTACACCTTC.

The chain joins TRBV19 to TRBJ1-2; unclear D gene. V lost 1 base to trimming and J lost 6 bases, with 6 bases between them. The CDR3 consists of 12 residues. CDR1 and CDR2 (germline): LNHDA, SQIVND (reference sequence). The chain's CDR3 is CASSIGGNGYTF. DNA for the CDR3: TGTGCCAGTAGTATAGGTGGGAATGGCTACACCTTC.

The chain links TRBV12-3 or TRBV12-4 to TRBJ1-5, with D possibly TRBD1 on 5 matching bases. This CDR3 comprises 14 residues. Trimming took 6 bases from V and 3 from J, leaving 12 bases between them. The DNA for the CDR3 is TGTGCCAGCAGGAAAGGACACCTCAATCAGCCCCAGCATTTT. It translates to CASRKGHLNQPQHF.

This clonotype was detected many times. V and J are TRBV28 and TRBJ1-2, with 8 bases aligning to TRBD1. The CDR3 extends over 16 amino acids. With 5 bases clipped from V and 4 bases from J, the junction kept 12 bases outside the gene matches. CDR1 and CDR2 from the germline V gene are MDHEN and SYDVKM. CDR3 sequence: CASSTPGQGLVYGYTF. CDR3 bases: TGTGCCAGCAGTACCCCAGGACAGGGCCTTGTCTATGGCTACACCTTC.

The chain couples TRBV2 to TRBJ2-2, with D tentatively TRBD2 (5 bases). CDR1 is SNHLY and CDR2 is FYNNEI in the germline V gene. This CDR3 has 15 residues. Trimming took 2 bases from V and 8 from J, leaving 15 bases between them. CDR3 amino acids: CASSENAAGSGELFF. The CDR3 nucleotides are TGTGCCAGCAGTGAAAACGCGGCGGGTTCGGGGGAGCTGTTTTTT.

The chain combines TRBV12-3 or TRBV12-4 with TRBJ2-1; D remains ambiguous. The CDR3 is 12 amino acids. The V and J ends lost 6 bases and 9 bases respectively, with 12 bases between them. The CDR3 DNA follows: TGTGCCAGCAGCACCCGAAGGACTGAGCAGTTCTTC. Encoded protein: CASSTRRTEQFF.

This clonotype was detected only a few times. The gene calls are TRBV6-2 or TRBV6-3 and TRBJ1-2; unclear D gene. The CDR3 runs to 13 residues. V shed 4 bases and J shed 7 bases, with 13 bases lying between them. The germline CDR1 and CDR2 sequences are MNHEY and SVGEGT. CDR3 residues: CASSSPMAGGYTF. The CDR3 DNA is TGTGCCAGCAGTTCCCCTATGGCTGGTGGCTACACCTTC.

J is TRBJ2-3 and V is TRBV2, with D possibly TRBD2 on 6 matching bases. Trimming took 6 bases from V and 14 from J, leaving 18 bases between them. From germline, CDR1 is SNHLY and CDR2 FYNNEI. CDR3 length equals 12 residues. In nucleotides, the CDR3 is TGTGCCAGCAGAGACTACCCGGGACTTCCGTATTTT. Translation gives CASRDYPGLPYF.

This clonotype was counted ten times or more. This chain uses TRBV5-5 with TRBJ2-1, with D perhaps being TRBD1 or TRBD2 (5 bases each). The V gene lost 2 bases and the J gene lost 9 bases, with 9 bases spanning the gap. CDR1 is SGHKS and CDR2 is YYEKEE in the germline V gene (reference sequence). The CDR3 has 12 amino acids. The CDR3: CASSFRAGEQFF. In DNA, the CDR3 is TGTGCCAGCAGCTTCAGGGCGGGTGAGCAGTTCTTC.

V is TRBV7-2 and J is TRBJ2-7; maybe TRBD1 (5 bases). Germline CDR1 reads SGHTA; CDR2 reads FQGNSA. CDR3 length equals 17 residues. V dropped 0 bases and J dropped 1 base, with 16 bases sitting between them. CDR3 loop: CASSLALTLKGSYEQYF. CDR3 nucleotides: TGTGCCAGCAGCTTAGCGCTAACGTTGAAGGGGTCCTACGAGCAGTACTTC.

This clonotype was counted many times. The V and J genes are TRBV7-2 and TRBJ2-3; D call uncertain. Germline CDR1 is SGHTA and CDR2 is FQGNSA. Trimming shortened V by 2 bases and J by 6 bases, and 12 bases separated the two germline ends. CDR3 length equals 14 residues. Here the CDR3 DNA reads TGTGCCAGCAGCTTATGGGGTAGTGCCGATACGCAGTATTTT. Its translation is CASSLWGSADTQYF. The full variable domain, with the rest looked up from reference TRBV7-2 and TRBJ2-3, is GAGVSQSPSNKVTEKGKDVELRCDPISGHTALYWYRQSLGQGLEFLIYFQGNSAPDKSGLPSDRFSAERTGGSVSTLTIQRTQQEDSAVYLCASSLWGSADTQYFGPGTRLTVL.

A few counts support this clonotype. This chain joins TRBV6-5 and TRBJ2-3, with TRBD2 matching over 10 bases. The CDR3 runs to 17 residues. V shed 0 bases, J shed 5 bases, and the junction held 8 bases outside the gene matches. CDR1 is MNHEY and CDR2 is SVGAGI in the germline V gene. In DNA form, the CDR3 reads TGTGCCAGCAGTTACTCAACTAGCGGGGTGCCCGGAGATACGCAGTATTTT. This sequence encodes CASSYSTSGVPGDTQYF.

The chain employs TRBV7-2 and TRBJ2-2, with a weak D call TRBD2 (6 bases). CDR3 length: 13 residues. Trimming took off 4 bases at V and 6 bases at J, with 9 bases between the two ends. Per the germline V gene, CDR1 is SGHTA and CDR2 is FQGNSA. CDR3 bases: TGTGCCAGCAGCTCTAGGGAGGCCGGGGAGCTGTTTTTT. This gives the protein CASSSREAGELFF.

This clonotype appeared many times. V and J are TRBV11-1 and TRBJ2-1, with TRBD1 matching 7 bases. V shed 5 bases and J 7 bases; nucleotides not matched to a gene: 8. There are 14 residues in the CDR3. CDR1 is SGHAT, CDR2 FQDESV, per germline (reference sequence). The CDR3, as DNA: TGTGCCAGCAGCGAAAGAGGGGGCAGGAATGAGCAGTTCTTC. Translating it yields CASSERGGRNEQFF.